The T cell receptor beta chain described here comes from a study of early T cells in non-severe SARS-CoV-2 infection. TCRdb processed the 5' RACE reads anew with MiXCR; each CDR3 protein has one entry. The repertoire holds about 61,000 distinct CDR3 sequences, with around 11% as singletons. The CDR3 extends over 17 amino acids. Germline CDR1 SGHRS, CDR2 YFSETQ. V gave up 4 bases and J gave up 0 bases, with 16 bases separating them. Sequences were derived from whole blood, sampled at baseline. The receptor's source is an adult who was a healthcare worker with PCR-confirmed SARS-CoV-2 infection or an uninfected control (not recorded which). The donor label of this sample is uncertain. This chain joins TRBV5-1 and TRBJ2-2; the D gene is possibly TRBD1 (5 bases). CDR3 in DNA: TGCGCCAGCAGCCCAAATTTCGTCAGGGCGAACACCGGGGAGCTGTTTTTT. Amino acid sequence: CASSPNFVRANTGELFF.